The 17 T cell receptor beta chains reported below all come from one sample, sequenced in a study of early T cells in non-severe SARS-CoV-2 infection (dated by TCRdb to the early 2020s). Library prep was done by 5' RACE. TCRdb records NextSeq 500 as the sequencer. TCRdb took the public reads, trimmed them with fastp at Q25, ran MiXCR for clone calling and kept in-frame beta chains. Each CDR3 protein gets just one entry, which takes the most common genes and DNA from the rows behind it. The table for this sample lists roughly 30,000 distinct CDR3 sequences; about 6.6% of them were counted only once. The top ten clones comprise 34% of the sample. The sample in question was whole blood, obtained at baseline. The receptors were gathered from an adult who was a healthcare worker with PCR-confirmed SARS-CoV-2 infection or an uninfected control (not recorded which).

This clonotype showed up many times. The chain employs TRBV12-3 or TRBV12-4 and TRBJ1-1; D is unclear. Trimming left V 7 bases short and J 0 bases short, with 9 bases between. The CDR3 length is 13 residues. The CDR3 protein is CASNNGMNTEAFF. For the CDR3, the DNA is TGTGCCAGCAACAACGGAATGAACACTGAAGCTTTCTTT.

In this sample, this clonotype turned up many times. This chain links TRBV18 with TRBJ2-4; no clear D. V lost 4 bases to trimming and J lost 1 base, with 14 bases between them. CDR1 KGHSH and CDR2 LQKENI come from the germline V gene. This CDR3 comprises 16 residues. CDR3 nucleotide sequence: TGTGCCAGCTCACTGGCCCAACCGACGGCCAAAAACATTCAGTACTTC. Translation gives CASSLAQPTAKNIQYF.

This clonotype was seen many times. The chain joins TRBV6-1 to TRBJ2-3; D remains ambiguous. The germline V and J ends were trimmed by 4 bases and 2 bases, with 7 bases remaining between them. The CDR3 sequence is 13 residues long. Germline CDR1 is MNHNS and CDR2 is SASEGT. In DNA, the CDR3 is TGTGCCAGCAGTGGCCATAACACAGATACGCAGTATTTT. This sequence encodes CASSGHNTDTQYF.

The gene calls are TRBV7-2 and TRBJ2-7, with D possibly TRBD1 on 6 matching bases. Trimming left V 1 base short and J 2 bases short, with 18 bases between. The CDR3 runs 17 residues. The germline V gene has CDR1 SGHTA and CDR2 FQGNSA. The DNA for the CDR3 is TGTGCCAGCAGCTTAGGGGGGCGACTCGCCCCAACCTACGAGCAGTACTTC. Protein product: CASSLGGRLAPTYEQYF.

The sample holds a few counts of this clonotype. The genes are TRBV12-3 or TRBV12-4 and TRBJ2-1; TRBD2 matches 13 bases. The CDR3 is 15 amino acids. The J segment lost 7 bases and the V segment lost 6 bases, leaving 6 bases of the junction unmatched. The CDR3 DNA reads TGTGCCAGCAGAAGGACTAGCGGGAGAGATAATGAGCAGTTCTTC. This codes for CASRRTSGRDNEQFF.

This clonotype has ten or more counts. This rearrangement joins TRBV12-3 or TRBV12-4 to TRBJ1-4, with D possibly being TRBD1 (6 bases). V was shortened by 5 bases and J by 8 bases, with 18 bases between the two germline ends. The CDR3 loop spans 15 amino acids. CDR3 sequence: CASSALQGREEKLFF. The CDR3 bases are TGTGCCAGCAGTGCCCTACAGGGAAGGGAGGAAAAACTGTTTTTT.

This clonotype is judged medium-sized. The V call is TRBV6-6, the J call TRBJ1-5, with D tentatively TRBD1 (5 bases). The ends were cut back, 2 bases at V and 2 bases at J, with 19 bases in the middle. The CDR3 length is 18 residues. Germline CDR1 and CDR2: MNHNY and SVGAGI (reference sequence). The CDR3 loop reads CASSYTLGLIRGNQPQHF. The CDR3 DNA reads as TGTGCCAGCAGTTACACACTCGGACTGATCAGGGGCAATCAGCCCCAGCATTTT.

This clonotype was counted ten times or more. The rearrangement links TRBV2 to TRBJ2-3; D is uncertain. Germline CDR1 SNHLY, CDR2 FYNNEI. This CDR3 comprises 15 residues. V lost 8 bases and J lost 3, with 18 bases in between. In nucleotides, the CDR3 is TGTGCCAGCGTTTGGAACAGTCTCCCGACAGATACGCAGTATTTT. It yields the protein CASVWNSLPTDTQYF.

At least ten counts were recorded for this clonotype. The genes are TRBV6-2 or TRBV6-3 and TRBJ2-1; D is unclear. The CDR3 sequence is 11 residues long. Trimming pared 5 bases from V and 3 bases from J, leaving 2 bases between. Germline V gene data show CDR1 as MNHEY and CDR2 as SVGEGT. CDR3 DNA: TGTGCCAGCAGTATCTACAATGAGCAGTTCTTC. It is translated as CASSIYNEQFF.

The chain combines TRBV11-2 with TRBJ2-3; D possibly corresponds to TRBD2 (5 bases). V lost 4 bases and J 8 bases, leaving 7 bases between the germline ends. Germline V lookup: CDR1 SGHAT, CDR2 FQNNGV. This CDR3 comprises 11 residues. The CDR3 DNA reads TGTGCCAGCAGCTCTGGAGGTACGCAGTATTTT. This translates into CASSSGGTQYF.

The V and J genes are TRBV5-1 and TRBJ2-5, with 8 bases aligning to TRBD2. The CDR3 covers 13 residues. CDR1 and CDR2 from the germline V gene are SGHRS and YFSETQ. V lost 7 bases and J lost 6; bases outside the gene matches: 8. The CDR3 is CASGREGTKTQYF. In DNA form, the CDR3 reads TGCGCCAGCGGCCGGGAGGGCACGAAGACCCAGTACTTC.

Many counts were recorded for this clonotype. The chain couples TRBV7-9 to TRBJ1-1, with D possibly matching TRBD1 (6 bases). V gave up 1 base and J gave up 0 bases, with 15 bases separating them. There are 17 residues in the CDR3. The V gene's germline CDR1 is SEHNR and CDR2 FQNEAQ (reference sequence). The CDR3 loop reads CASSLGGHGNLNTEAFF. CDR3 sequence (DNA): TGTGCCAGCAGCTTAGGGGGGCACGGTAACCTGAACACTGAAGCTTTCTTT.

This chain joins TRBV7-2 and TRBJ2-7; D ambiguous. Germline V CDR1 and CDR2: SGHTA, FQGNSA. The CDR3 contains 14 residues. With 5 bases removed from V and 3 bases from J, the gap between germline ends came to 14 bases. CDR3 DNA: TGTGCCAGCAGCCTGACACCTCCCATCTACGAGCAGTACTTC. Residues: CASSLTPPIYEQYF.

The chain employs TRBV7-3 and TRBJ2-3; maybe TRBD2 (6 bases). The V end lost 5 bases, the J end lost 2 bases, and 14 bases lay between the germline ends. This CDR3 region has 15 residues. Looked up from germline, CDR1 is SGHTA and CDR2 is FQGTGA. The CDR3 DNA follows: TGTGCCAGCAGCCGACTAGGTAGACCCACAGATACGCAGTATTTT. Protein: CASSRLGRPTDTQYF.

This clonotype was detected many times. V usage is TRBV5-1 and J usage is TRBJ2-3; 9 nucleotides line up with TRBD2. J gave up 6 bases and V 0 bases, and 5 bases lay outside the gene matches. CDR3 length equals 15 residues. Germline assignment: CDR1 SGHRS and CDR2 YFSETQ. This CDR3 reads CASSLAASGRDTQYF. In DNA, the CDR3 is TGCGCCAGCAGCTTGGCTGCAAGCGGGAGGGATACGCAGTATTTT.

This clonotype was detected many times. V is TRBV6-2 or TRBV6-3 and J is TRBJ2-1; D is undetermined. The CDR3 extends over 12 amino acids. Trimming pared 7 bases from V and 7 bases from J, leaving 11 bases between. Germline loops: CDR1 MNHEY, CDR2 SVGEGT. The CDR3 region is CASIDPRNEQFF. DNA for the CDR3: TGTGCCAGCATCGACCCCAGGAATGAGCAGTTCTTC.

This clonotype has just a few counts. The chain uses TRBV20-1 and TRBJ2-7, with 10 bases lining up with TRBD2. Trimming cost V 3 bases and J 2 bases; bases outside gene matches: 16. Germline CDR1 and CDR2: DFQATT and SNEGSKA (reference sequence). This CDR3 has 18 amino acids. CDR3: CSARPTSPTSGTPYEQYF. The CDR3 region has the DNA TGCAGTGCTAGGCCTACTTCCCCTACTAGCGGGACCCCCTACGAGCAGTACTTC.